This TCR beta chain appears in the sequencing data of a study of T cell responses to AZD1222 COVID-19 vaccine. Study-wide results and limits: Unmutated variant regions are reportedly the target of nearly half of TCRs that are spike-specific. Most donors were white British, females outnumbered males, and clonal diversity was possibly underestimated. Only after the peak T cell response were repertoires sampled.

As concerns this clone: Its antigen is unidentified.

TCRdb keeps only in-frame clones here, not all; method: immunoSEQ multiplex PCR. Found here are some 93,000 clones, 88% of them singletons; the top ten hold 9% to 14%. Trimming took 2 bases from V and 0 from J, leaving 17 bases between them. The CDR3 length is 18 residues. Germline V CDR1 and CDR2: SGHTA, FQGNSA. This rearrangement joins TRBV7-2 to TRBJ1-3; D is unresolved. The sequenced sample was peripheral blood, obtained 28 days after the second AZD1222 dose. The sequence was collected from an adult who received the AZD1222 COVID-19 vaccine. Here the CDR3 reads CASSLLRTAPLSGNTIYF. CDR3 in DNA: TGTGCCAGCAGCTTATTAAGAACTGCCCCCCTCTCTGGAAACACCATATATTTT.